This TCR beta chain was sequenced during a study of blood T cell repertoires in COVID-19. This clone appeared a few times. Profiling relied on immunoSEQ multiplex PCR, and the TCRdb table lists in-frame clones only, not all of them. The table has about 150,000 clones, roughly four fifths seen once. J lost 3 bases, V lost 5 bases, and 9 bases had no gene match. Germline V lookup: CDR1 GTSNPN, CDR2 SVGIG (reference sequence). The CDR3 sequence is 14 residues long. V and J are TRBV30 and TRBJ2-7, with TRBD1 matching over 8 bases. The TCR originated in an older man with acute or convalescent COVID-19. Sample: peripheral blood. The CDR3, as DNA: TGTGCCTGGCGCAGGACAGGGAGTAACTACGAGCAGTACTTC. Amino acid sequence: CAWRRTGSNYEQYF.